The text below deals with one T cell receptor (beta chain). What it binds is unknown. V shed 6 bases and J 7 bases; nucleotides not matched to a gene: 8. The germline CDR1 and CDR2 sequences are KGHSH and LQKENI. This CDR3 is 14 amino acids long. This entry comes from a study of T cell responses to AZD1222 COVID-19 vaccine. Clones were read by immunoSEQ multiplex PCR, and TCRdb kept only the in-frame ones, dropping some. The sample yields about 150,000 clones, 87% seen once. Study-wide findings and caveats: At study baseline, merely more than 5 AZD1222 recipients were seropositive.

This rearrangement joins TRBV18 to TRBJ1-5, with 8 bases matching TRBD1. The sequence came from an adult who received the AZD1222 COVID-19 vaccine. This sample comprised peripheral blood, obtained 28 days after the second AZD1222 dose. This CDR3 reads CASSYGQGEQPQHF. In DNA, the CDR3 is TGTGCCAGCTCTTACGGACAGGGCGAACAGCCCCAGCATTTT.